Listed here are 20 T cell receptor beta chains from one sample, sequenced in a study of blood T cells in healthy people across ages. Sample-barcoded 5' priming and a J-beta primer mix drove a second PCR of roughly 6 to 12 cycles. TCRdb passed the 5' RACE reads through MiXCR, listing each CDR3 protein once. The sample records about 670,000 distinct CDR3 sequences, roughly two fifths being singletons. Sequenced material: blood. The receptors here all came from an elderly man in good health.

The chain combines TRBV9 with TRBJ2-1; maybe TRBD2 (5 bases). Judging by the DNA end, TRBJ2-7 fits better; the J call may be wrong. CDR1 is SGDLS, CDR2 YYNGEE, per germline. This CDR3 has 15 residues. In DNA form, the CDR3 reads TGTGCCAGCAGCGTAGATCCTAGCAGCTACAATGAGCAGTACTTC. Its protein is CASSVDPSSYNEQYF.

The chain employs TRBV5-1 and TRBJ1-2; D may be TRBD1 (5 bases). V was cut by 0 bases and J by 8 bases, with 11 bases left in between. Germline V CDR1 and CDR2: SGHRS, YFSETQ. There are 13 residues in the CDR3. The CDR3 DNA reads as TGCGCCAGCAGCTTGGATCAGGGCCGCGGCTACACCTTC. Translated, it gives CASSLDQGRGYTF.

This clonotype came up many times. The chain carries TRBV6-6 and TRBJ2-7; 12 bases match TRBD2. The CDR3 runs 15 residues. J lost 3 bases, V lost 5 bases, and 5 bases had no gene match. Per germline, CDR1 MNHNY and CDR2 SVGAGI (reference sequence). In DNA, the CDR3 is TGTGCCAGCAGTCCCGGACTAGCGGGACTCTACGAGCAGTACTTC. Translating gives CASSPGLAGLYEQYF.

V is TRBV6-1 and J is TRBJ2-4, with 8 positions matching TRBD2. After removal of 6 bases from V and 13 bases from J, the junction contained 32 bases not matched to a gene. The CDR3 is 20 residues long. Per germline, CDR1 MNHNS and CDR2 SASEGT. In nucleotides, the CDR3 is TGTGCCAGCAGCCGAGGAACAGAGGTAGCGGGAATGGGGCGGACTACCAAGCAGTACTTC. This codes for CASSRGTEVAGMGRTTKQYF.

The rearrangement joins TRBV7-9 to TRBJ2-2; D uncertain. The CDR3 is 16 amino acids. In germline, CDR1 is SEHNR, CDR2 FQNEAQ (reference sequence). Deletions cut 2 bases from V and 5 bases from J, with 15 bases between. For the CDR3, the DNA is TGTGCCAGCAGCTTATCCGTAGTAACTCGGACCGGGGAGCTGTTTTTT. Translating gives CASSLSVVTRTGELFF.

There are many counts of this clonotype. The V call is TRBV5-1, the J call TRBJ1-2; 7 bases fit TRBD1. This CDR3 region has 14 residues. Germline assignment: CDR1 SGHRS and CDR2 YFSETQ. V dropped 3 bases and J dropped 2; count of bases not matched to a gene: 4. The CDR3 sequence is CASSSSGQNYGYTF. DNA of the CDR3: TGCGCCAGCAGCTCTTCGGGACAGAACTATGGCTACACCTTC.

The chain joins TRBV5-8 to TRBJ2-5; D not resolved. V shed 3 bases and J shed 2 bases, with 8 bases lying between them. This CDR3 comprises 13 residues. The germline gives CDR1 SGHTS, CDR2 YDEGEE. The CDR3 nucleotides read TGTGCCAGCAGCTATAACTTTCAAGAGACCCAGTACTTC. This sequence encodes CASSYNFQETQYF.

This clonotype was detected only a few times. The rearrangement links TRBV13 to TRBJ2-7; 9 bases align to TRBD1. Unmatched junction bases numbered 6, after V lost 5 bases and J lost 4 bases. The germline CDR1 and CDR2 sequences are PRHDT and FYEKMQ (reference sequence). The CDR3 contains 14 residues. The CDR3 loop reads CASSHRDRVYEQYF. CDR3 coding DNA: TGTGCCAGCAGCCACCGGGACAGGGTTTACGAGCAGTACTTC.

This sequence joins TRBV14 and TRBJ2-3; a possible D gene is TRBD1 (6 bases). V was shortened by 3 bases and J by 5 bases, with 18 bases between the two germline ends. Germline V gene sequence: CDR1 SGHDN, CDR2 FVKESK. This CDR3 comprises 16 residues. In nucleotides, the CDR3 is TGTGCCAGCAGCCAGGCCACAGGGTATGCAAGAGATACGCAGTATTTT. Protein product: CASSQATGYARDTQYF.

This clonotype was detected only a few times. This CDR3 reads CASSSRWVQETQYF. CDR3 nucleotides: TGTGCCAGCAGCTCTCGTTGGGTCCAAGAGACCCAGTACTTC. The chain is built from TRBV7-2 and TRBJ2-5; D ambiguous. This CDR3 region has 14 residues. Trimming pared 4 bases from V and 1 base from J, leaving 10 bases between. Germline V CDR1 and CDR2: SGHTA, FQGNSA.

The chain links TRBV20-1 to TRBJ2-4, with D possibly TRBD1 on 6 matching bases. V lost 3 bases, J lost 1 base, and 16 bases lay in between. CDR3 length equals 16 residues. The germline gives CDR1 DFQATT, CDR2 SNEGSKA (reference sequence). Here the CDR3 reads CSARSVNQGAKNIQYF. In DNA, the CDR3 is TGCAGTGCTAGGTCGGTGAACCAGGGGGCCAAAAACATTCAGTACTTC.

There are a few counts of this clonotype. The chain is built from TRBV14 and TRBJ2-3, with a weak D call TRBD1 (5 bases). Germline CDR1 reads SGHDN; CDR2 reads FVKESK. The CDR3 has 15 amino acids. The V and J ends lost 0 bases and 2 bases respectively, with 9 bases between them. The CDR3 protein is CASSQEWGHTDTQYF. DNA for the CDR3: TGTGCCAGCAGCCAAGAATGGGGCCACACAGATACGCAGTATTTT. The variable domain in full, completed from reference TRBV14 and TRBJ2-3, reads EAGVTQFPSHSVIEKGQTVTLRCDPISGHDNLYWYRRVMGKEIKFLLHFVKESKQDESGMPNNRFLAERTGGTYSTLKVQPAELEDSGVYFCASSQEWGHTDTQYFGPGTRLTVL.

This clonotype was seen a few times. The gene calls are TRBV7-2 and TRBJ2-7, with TRBD2 as a possible D gene (5 bases). Gene TRBJ2-5 matches the end of the DNA better, so the J call may be wrong. Germline V lookup: CDR1 SGHTA, CDR2 FQGNSA. The CDR3 spans 15 residues. The CDR3 here is CASSSEGQTKRTQYF. CDR3 DNA sequence: TGTGCCAGCAGCTCCGAGGGCCAGACTAAGAGGACCCAGTACTTC.

This chain connects TRBV11-2 to TRBJ2-3; unclear D gene. Per the germline V gene, CDR1 is SGHAT and CDR2 is FQNNGV. The CDR3 is 13 amino acids. V was clipped by 4 bases and J by 7 bases, with 12 bases between them. In DNA, the CDR3 is TGTGCCAGCAGCTCGGATCTGAGGAATACGCAGTATTTT. The encoded protein is CASSSDLRNTQYF.

This chain connects TRBV18 to TRBJ2-5; no clear D gene. The germline gives CDR1 KGHSH, CDR2 LQKENI. Trimming cost V 4 bases and J 5 bases, with 14 bases left between them. The CDR3 covers 14 residues. This CDR3 is CASSLNNGRETQYF. In DNA, the CDR3 is TGTGCCAGCTCACTCAACAACGGCAGGGAGACCCAGTACTTC.

This chain joins TRBV7-7 and TRBJ2-3, with no clear D. Germline V CDR1 and CDR2: SSHAT, FNYEAQ (reference sequence). This CDR3 comprises 15 residues. V was pared by 5 bases and J by 2 bases, with 14 bases between. The CDR3 DNA is TGTGCCAGCAGCCCCTCGCCCACCTCCACAGATACGCAGTATTTT. Protein product: CASSPSPTSTDTQYF.

Comment on this clonotype: One end of the junction varies from germline; a read error may be responsible. This rearrangement joins TRBV2 to TRBJ2-3, with TRBD2 as a possible D gene (6 bases). The CDR3 contains 15 residues. The V gene's germline CDR1 is SNHLY and CDR2 FYNNEI. The CDR3 loop is CGSSVREPRTDTQYF. In nucleotides, the CDR3 is TGTGGCAGCAGTGTTCGGGAGCCTCGCACAGATACGCAGTATTTT.

The chain is built from TRBV6-5 and TRBJ2-4, with TRBD2 identical over 10 bases. Matching the DNA end better, TRBJ2-7 makes the J call doubtful. Germline CDR1 is MNHEY and CDR2 is SVGAGI. The CDR3 covers 18 residues. CDR3 in amino acids: CASSYSALLAGQVHEQYF. CDR3 bases: TGTGCCAGCAGTTACTCGGCCCTACTAGCGGGGCAGGTACACGAGCAGTACTTC.

This clonotype occurred a few times. This chain links TRBV28 with TRBJ2-2; 8 nucleotides line up with TRBD1. This CDR3 is built from 15 residues. The germline V gene has CDR1 MDHEN and CDR2 SYDVKM. The ends lost 4 bases at V and 0 bases at J; junction bases unmatched: 1. Here the CDR3 reads CASSWTGSNTGELFF. The CDR3 DNA is TGTGCCAGCAGTTGGACAGGGTCGAACACCGGGGAGCTGTTTTTT.

This clonotype was seen more than once but under ten times. The chain has TRBV5-1 and TRBJ2-4; 10 nucleotides agree with TRBD1. The V gene end was trimmed by 4 bases and the J gene end by 6 bases; junction bases not matched to a gene: 7. This CDR3 spans 15 amino acids. Germline-derived CDR1 and CDR2 are SGHRS and YFSETQ. CDR3 amino acids: CASSPRQGAANIQYF. DNA for the CDR3: TGCGCCAGCAGCCCAAGACAGGGGGCTGCAAACATTCAGTACTTC.